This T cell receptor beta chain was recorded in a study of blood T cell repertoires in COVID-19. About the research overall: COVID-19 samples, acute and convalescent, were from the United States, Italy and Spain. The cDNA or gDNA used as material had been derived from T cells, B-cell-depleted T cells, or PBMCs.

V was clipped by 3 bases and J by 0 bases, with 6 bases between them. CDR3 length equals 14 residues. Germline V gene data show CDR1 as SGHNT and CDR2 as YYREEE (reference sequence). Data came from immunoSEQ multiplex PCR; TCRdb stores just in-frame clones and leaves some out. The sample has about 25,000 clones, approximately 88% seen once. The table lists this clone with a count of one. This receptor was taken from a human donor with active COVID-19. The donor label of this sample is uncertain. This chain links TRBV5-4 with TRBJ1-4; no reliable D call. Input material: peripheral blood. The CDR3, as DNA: TGTGCCAGCAGCTCAGATGCAACTAATGAAAAACTGTTTTTT. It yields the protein CASSSDATNEKLFF.